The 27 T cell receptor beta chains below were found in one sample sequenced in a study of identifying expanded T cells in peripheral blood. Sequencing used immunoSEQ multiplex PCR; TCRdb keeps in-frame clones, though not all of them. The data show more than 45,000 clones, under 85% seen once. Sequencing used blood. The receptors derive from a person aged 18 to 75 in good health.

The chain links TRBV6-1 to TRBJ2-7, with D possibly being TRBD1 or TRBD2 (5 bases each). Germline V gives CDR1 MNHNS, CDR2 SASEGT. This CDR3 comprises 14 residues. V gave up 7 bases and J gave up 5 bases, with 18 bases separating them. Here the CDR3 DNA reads TGTGCCAGCACCGTGGGGACCGTCCGCAACGAGCAGTACTTC. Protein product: CASTVGTVRNEQYF.

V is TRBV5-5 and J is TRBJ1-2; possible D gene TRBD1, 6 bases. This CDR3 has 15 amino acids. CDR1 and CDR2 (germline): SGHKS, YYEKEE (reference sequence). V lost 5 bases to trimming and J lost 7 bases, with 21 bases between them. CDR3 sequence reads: CASSERVGQSSGYTF. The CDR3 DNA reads TGTGCCAGCAGTGAAAGGGTCGGACAGTCTAGTGGCTACACCTTC. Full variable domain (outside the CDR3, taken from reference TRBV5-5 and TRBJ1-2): DAGVTQSPTHLIKTRGQQVTLRCSPISGHKSVSWYQQVLGQGPQFIFQYYEKEERGRGNFPDRFSARQFPNYSSELNVNALLLGDSALYLCASSERVGQSSGYTFGSGTRLTVV.

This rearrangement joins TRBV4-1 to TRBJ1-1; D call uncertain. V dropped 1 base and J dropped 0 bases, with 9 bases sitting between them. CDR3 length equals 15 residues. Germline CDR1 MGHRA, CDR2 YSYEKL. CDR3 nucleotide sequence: TGCGCCAGCAGCCAAGTGCAGCGATTGAACACTGAAGCTTTCTTT. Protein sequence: CASSQVQRLNTEAFF.

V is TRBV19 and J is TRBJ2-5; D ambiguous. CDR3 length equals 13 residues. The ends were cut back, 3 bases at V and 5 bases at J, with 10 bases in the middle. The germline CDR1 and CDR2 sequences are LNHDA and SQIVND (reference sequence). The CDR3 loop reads CASSIYQGETQYF. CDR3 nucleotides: TGTGCCAGTAGTATTTATCAAGGGGAGACCCAGTACTTC.

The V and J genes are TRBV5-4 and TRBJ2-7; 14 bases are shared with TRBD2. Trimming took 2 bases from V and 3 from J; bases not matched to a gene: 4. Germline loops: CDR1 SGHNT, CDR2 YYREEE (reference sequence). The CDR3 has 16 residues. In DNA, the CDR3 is TGTGCCAGCAGCTTTGGGGGGACTAGCGGGAGCTACGAGCAGTACTTC. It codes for CASSFGGTSGSYEQYF.

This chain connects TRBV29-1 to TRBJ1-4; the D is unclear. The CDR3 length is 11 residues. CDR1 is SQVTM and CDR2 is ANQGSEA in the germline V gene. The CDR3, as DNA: TGCAGTTCCCTCTGGAATGAAAAACTGTTTTTT. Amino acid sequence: CSSLWNEKLFF.

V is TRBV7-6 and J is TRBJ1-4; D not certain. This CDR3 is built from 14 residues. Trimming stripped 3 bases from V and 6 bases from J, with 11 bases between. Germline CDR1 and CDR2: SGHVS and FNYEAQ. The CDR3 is CASSFGGEDEKLFF. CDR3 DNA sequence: TGTGCCAGCAGCTTCGGAGGAGAGGATGAAAAACTGTTTTTT.

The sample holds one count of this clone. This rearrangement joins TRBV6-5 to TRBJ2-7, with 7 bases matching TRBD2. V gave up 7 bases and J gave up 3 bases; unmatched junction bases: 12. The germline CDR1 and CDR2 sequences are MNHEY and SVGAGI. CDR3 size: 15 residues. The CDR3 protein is CASKYGRGTGYEQYF. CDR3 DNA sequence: TGTGCCAGCAAGTACGGGCGGGGGACGGGCTACGAGCAGTACTTC.

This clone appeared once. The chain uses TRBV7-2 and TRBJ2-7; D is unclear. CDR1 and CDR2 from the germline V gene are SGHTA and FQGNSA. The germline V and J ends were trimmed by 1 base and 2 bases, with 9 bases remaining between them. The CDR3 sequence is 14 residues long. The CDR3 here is CASSLGSVTYEQYF. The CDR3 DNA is TGTGCCAGCAGCTTAGGATCGGTCACCTACGAGCAGTACTTC.

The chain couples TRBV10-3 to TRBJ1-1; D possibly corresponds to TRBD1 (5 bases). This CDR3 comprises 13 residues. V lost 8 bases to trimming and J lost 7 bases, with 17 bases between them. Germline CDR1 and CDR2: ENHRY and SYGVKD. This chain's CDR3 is CAIGGRGVGEAFF. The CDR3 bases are TGTGCCATCGGGGGGAGGGGAGTAGGTGAAGCTTTCTTT.

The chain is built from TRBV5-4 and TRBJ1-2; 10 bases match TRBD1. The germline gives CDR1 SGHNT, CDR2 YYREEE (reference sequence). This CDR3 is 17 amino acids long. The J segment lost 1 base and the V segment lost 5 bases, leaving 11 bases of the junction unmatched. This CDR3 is CASRRLHGTGVNYGYTF. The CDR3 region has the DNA TGTGCCAGCAGGAGATTACACGGGACAGGGGTTAACTATGGCTACACCTTC. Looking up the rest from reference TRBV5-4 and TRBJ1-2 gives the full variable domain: ETGVTQSPTHLIKTRGQQVTLRCSSQSGHNTVSWYQQALGQGPQFIFQYYREEENGRGNFPPRFSGLQFPNYSSELNVNALELDDSALYLCASRRLHGTGVNYGYTFGSGTRLTVV.

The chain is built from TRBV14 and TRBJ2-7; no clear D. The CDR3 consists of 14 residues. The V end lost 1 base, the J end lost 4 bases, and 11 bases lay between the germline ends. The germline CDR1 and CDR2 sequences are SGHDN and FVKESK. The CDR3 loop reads CASSQGVRSYEQYF. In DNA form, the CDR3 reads TGTGCCAGCAGCCAAGGCGTACGGTCTTACGAGCAGTACTTC.

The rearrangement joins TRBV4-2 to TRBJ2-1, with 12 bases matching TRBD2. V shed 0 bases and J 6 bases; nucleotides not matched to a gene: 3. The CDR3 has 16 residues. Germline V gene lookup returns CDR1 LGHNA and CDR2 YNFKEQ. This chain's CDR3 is CASSQDLAGGRNEQFF. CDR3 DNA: TGTGCCAGCAGCCAAGATCTAGCGGGGGGGCGCAATGAGCAGTTCTTC.

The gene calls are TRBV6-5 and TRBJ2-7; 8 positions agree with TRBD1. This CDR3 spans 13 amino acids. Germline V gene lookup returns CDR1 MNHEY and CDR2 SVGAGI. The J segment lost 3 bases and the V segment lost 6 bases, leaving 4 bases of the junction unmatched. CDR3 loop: CASSSGQDYEQYF. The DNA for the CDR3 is TGTGCCAGCAGCTCGGGACAGGACTACGAGCAGTACTTC.

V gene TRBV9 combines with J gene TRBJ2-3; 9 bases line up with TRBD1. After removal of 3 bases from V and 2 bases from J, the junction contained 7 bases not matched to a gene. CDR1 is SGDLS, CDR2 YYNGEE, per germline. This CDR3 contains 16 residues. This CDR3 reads CASSAGTGRPTDTQYF. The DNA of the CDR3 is TGTGCCAGCAGCGCCGGGACAGGGAGGCCCACAGATACGCAGTATTTT.

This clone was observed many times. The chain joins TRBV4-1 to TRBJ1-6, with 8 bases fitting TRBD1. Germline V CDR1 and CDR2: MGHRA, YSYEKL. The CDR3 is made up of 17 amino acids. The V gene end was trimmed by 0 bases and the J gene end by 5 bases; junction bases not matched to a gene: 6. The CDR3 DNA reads TGCGCCAGCAGCCAAGACAGGGGGCGAGGGAATAATTCACCCCTCCACTTT. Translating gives CASSQDRGRGNNSPLHF.

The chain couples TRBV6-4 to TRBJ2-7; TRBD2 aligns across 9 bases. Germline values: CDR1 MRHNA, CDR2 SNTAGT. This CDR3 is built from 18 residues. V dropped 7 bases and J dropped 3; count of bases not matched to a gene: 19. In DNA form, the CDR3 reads TGTGCCAGCACAAACGCCGGGACTAGCTCCTTGGTGATCTACGAGCAGTACTTC. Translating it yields CASTNAGTSSLVIYEQYF.

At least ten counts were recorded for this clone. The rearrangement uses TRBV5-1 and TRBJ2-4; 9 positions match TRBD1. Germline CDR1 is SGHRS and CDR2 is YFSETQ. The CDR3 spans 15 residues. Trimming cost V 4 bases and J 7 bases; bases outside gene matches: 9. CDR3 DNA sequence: TGCGCCAGCAGCACCGAAGACGGGACAGGGAACATTCAGTACTTC. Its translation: CASSTEDGTGNIQYF. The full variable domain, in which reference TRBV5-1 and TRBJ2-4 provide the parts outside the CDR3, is KAGVTQTPRYLIKTRGQQVTLSCSPISGHRSVSWYQQTPGQGLQFLFEYFSETQRNKGNFPGRFSGRQFSNSRSEMNVSTLELGDSALYLCASSTEDGTGNIQYFGAGTRLSVL.

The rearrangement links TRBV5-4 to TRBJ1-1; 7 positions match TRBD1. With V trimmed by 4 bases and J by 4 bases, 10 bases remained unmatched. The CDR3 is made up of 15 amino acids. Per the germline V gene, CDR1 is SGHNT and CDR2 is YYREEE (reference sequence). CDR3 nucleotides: TGTGCCAGCAGCAAAACCTCGGGACAGCGCACTGAAGCTTTCTTT. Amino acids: CASSKTSGQRTEAFF.

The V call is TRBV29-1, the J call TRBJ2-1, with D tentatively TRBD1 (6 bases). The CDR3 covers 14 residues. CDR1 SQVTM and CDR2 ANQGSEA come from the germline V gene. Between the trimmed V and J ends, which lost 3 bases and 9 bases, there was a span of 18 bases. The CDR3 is CSVEVGRGVGEQFF. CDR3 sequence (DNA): TGCAGCGTTGAGGTCGGCAGGGGTGTTGGTGAGCAGTTCTTC.

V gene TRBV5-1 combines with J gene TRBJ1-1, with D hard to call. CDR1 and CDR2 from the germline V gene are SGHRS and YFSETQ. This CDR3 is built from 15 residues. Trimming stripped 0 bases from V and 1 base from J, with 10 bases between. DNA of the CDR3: TGCGCCAGCAGCTTGGGACATCTGACGAACACTGAAGCTTTCTTT. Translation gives CASSLGHLTNTEAFF. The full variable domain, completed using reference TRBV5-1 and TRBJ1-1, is KAGVTQTPRYLIKTRGQQVTLSCSPISGHRSVSWYQQTPGQGLQFLFEYFSETQRNKGNFPGRFSGRQFSNSRSEMNVSTLELGDSALYLCASSLGHLTNTEAFFGQGTRLTVV.

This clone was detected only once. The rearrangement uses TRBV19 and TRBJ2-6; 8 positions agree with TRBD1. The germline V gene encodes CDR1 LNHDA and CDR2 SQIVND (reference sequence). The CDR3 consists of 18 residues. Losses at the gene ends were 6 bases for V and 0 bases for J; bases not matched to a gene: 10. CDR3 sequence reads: CASSPLDRGLSGANVLTF. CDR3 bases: TGTGCCAGTAGCCCGTTAGACAGGGGCCTCTCTGGGGCCAACGTCCTGACTTTC.

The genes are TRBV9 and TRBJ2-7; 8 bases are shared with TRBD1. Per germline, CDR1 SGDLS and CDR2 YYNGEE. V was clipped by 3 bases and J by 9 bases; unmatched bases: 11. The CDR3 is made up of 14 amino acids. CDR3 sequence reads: CASSGVGQGTAQYF. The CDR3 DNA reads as TGTGCCAGCAGCGGGGTAGGACAGGGAACAGCGCAGTACTTC.

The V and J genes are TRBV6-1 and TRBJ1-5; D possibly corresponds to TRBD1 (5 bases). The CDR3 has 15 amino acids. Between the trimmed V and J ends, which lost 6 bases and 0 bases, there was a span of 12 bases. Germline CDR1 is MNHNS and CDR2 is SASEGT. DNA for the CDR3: TGTGCCAGCAGGGGGACGGATTATAGCAATCAGCCCCAGCATTTT. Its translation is CASRGTDYSNQPQHF.

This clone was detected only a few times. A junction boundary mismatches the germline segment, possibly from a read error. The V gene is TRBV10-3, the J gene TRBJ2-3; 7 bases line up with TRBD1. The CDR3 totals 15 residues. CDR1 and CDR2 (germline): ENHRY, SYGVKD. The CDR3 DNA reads TGTGCCATCGGTGAACAGGGGTCCGGCACAGATACGCAGTATTTT. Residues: CAIGEQGSGTDTQYF.

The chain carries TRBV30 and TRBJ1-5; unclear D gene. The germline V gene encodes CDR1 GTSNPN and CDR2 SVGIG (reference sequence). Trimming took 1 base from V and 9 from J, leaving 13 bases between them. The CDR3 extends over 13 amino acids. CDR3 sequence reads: CAWSDYPGRPQHF. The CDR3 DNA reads TGTGCCTGGAGTGATTACCCTGGGAGGCCCCAGCATTTT.

In DNA, the CDR3 is TGTGCCAGTAATAGGGAATACTCTGGGGCCAACGTCCTGACTTTC. Protein sequence: CASNREYSGANVLTF. This sequence joins TRBV19 and TRBJ2-6; D unclear. Trimming took 7 bases from V and 0 from J, leaving 10 bases between them. Germline V lookup: CDR1 LNHDA, CDR2 SQIVND (reference sequence). The CDR3 spans 15 residues.